Listed below are T cell receptor beta chains from one sample, sequenced in a study of shared clonotypes between healthy human individuals. Profiled with immunoSEQ multiplex PCR; TCRdb holds only in-frame clones, not every one. The sample has 550,000 to 850,000 clones, 55% to 80% seen once. Sequencing was performed on memory CD4+ T cells sorted from blood. The receptors derive from a woman aged 25 to 45 in good health. Both conserved end residues are trimmed from each CDR3. The order of the fields is V gene, CDR3 length, clone size, D gene, CDR3 protein. D genes are given only for firm matches. Clone size is shown for a subset of rows, as once, few, many or a class of expanded clone.

>TRBV6-5|11|-|TRBD1
ASRPGQPDTQY
>TRBV6-1|13|-|TRBD1
ASSVDRGYFGELF
>TRBV7-9|12|-|TRBD1
ASSLGGTGGEQF
>TRBV6-1|12|-|-
ASSPTGRLYEQY
>TRBV19|11|few|-
ASSIQDGETQY
>TRBV6-5|12|-|-
ASRHDRLNTEAF
>TRBV27|13|-|-
ASSRGSGEPYEQY
>TRBV18|11|once|-
ASSQGSDTEAF
>TRBV21-1|14|-|-
ASSSGQGARRYGYT
>TRBV19|13|-|TRBD2
ATALAGVYTGELF
>TRBV7-2|13|-|-
ASSLALGREEPQH
>TRBV18|11|-|-
ASSPPNQETQY
>TRBV5-4|13|-|-
ASSFGGTTTDTQY
>TRBV9|11|-|-
ASSFRTGDTQY
>TRBV10-3|13|-|TRBD2
AISPGLAEYNEQF
>TRBV30|10|-|-
AWNPPGNTIY
>TRBV11-3|11|-|-
ASSLGGLSEQF
>TRBV10-1|12|-|TRBD1
ASGDRGSTDTQY
>TRBV18|13|-|-
ASSPAGTVTDTQY
>TRBV2|13|-|TRBD1
ASRGQRATNEKLF
>TRBV2|13|-|TRBD1
ASSEDRGGNWEAF
>TRBV30|10|-|-
AWTVTGHEQY
>TRBV6-5|12|-|TRBD1
ASAAGTGNSPLH
>TRBV29-1|12|-|-
SVDRLAAYNEQF
>TRBV29-1|9|few|TRBD1
SAGQGAKQY
>TRBV19|11|-|-
ASSIAGNYGYT
>TRBV19|15|many|TRBD1
ASSTPPTGGPNQPQH
>TRBV5-6|15|once|-
ASSIRPLSGSTDTQY
>TRBV10-3|11|-|-
AISGTRQETQY
>TRBV29-1|14|many|TRBD2
SVNGLAGGGGNEQF
>TRBV9|13|few|-
ASSVVQSNTGELF
>TRBV5-6|11|-|-
ASSANRDQPQH
>TRBV27|16|many|-
ASSLLPLGRLSTGELF
>TRBV28|12|-|TRBD2
ASSLSSGGETQY
>TRBV5-1|13|few|-
ASSPRGGTGQPQH
>TRBV6-7|18|-|-
ASSYSIIWLQVISYNEQF
>TRBV18|11|-|-
ASSPSISQPQH
>TRBV5-1|12|-|-
ASRVSSSNTEAF
>TRBV28|18|-|-
AITHPPLAAPQYGTDTQY
>TRBV28|14|-|-
ASSIILATNTGELF
>TRBV30|11|many|-
AWSTGTAGGYT
>TRBV7-9|11|-|-
ASSSYMNTEAF
>TRBV11-2|13|-|-
ASSLVGDTVETQY
>TRBV19|12|-|TRBD1
ASSLGQGGQPQH
>TRBV4-1|14|few|-
ASSHPAQDLNNEQF
>TRBV7-2|11|few|-
ASSRQGGTEAF
>TRBV25-1|14|-|TRBD2
ASSEAGTSGTYEQY
>TRBV5-1|13|-|TRBD1
ASSLRVRGDYGYT
>TRBV28|12|once|TRBD2
ATDASGDTDTQY
>TRBV30|13|few|TRBD2
AWSVGSGNSDTQY
>TRBV11-2|11|-|-
ASSGTDGYVYT
>TRBV5-1|12|-|TRBD1
ASSRGQLDNEQF
>TRBV27|13|-|TRBD2
ASTRHFSGRDEQF
>TRBV5-1|9|few|-
ASSVQETQY
>TRBV19|15|-|TRBD2
ASSARRLAGYTGELF
>TRBV5-1|13|-|-
ASSFVEGLSYEQY
>TRBV4-1|13|-|TRBD1
ASSQAGQVLYGYT
>TRBV19|14|-|TRBD1
ASSRQGQGGNYGYT
>TRBV15|14|-|-
ATSRDQFFTNTEAF